This entry concerns a single T cell receptor (beta chain). Only one count was recorded for this clonotype. The antigen it binds to is not known. Qualities for individual bases were not recorded, and no much larger clone is one base off. V loses 1 base at its end and J loses 6 bases; junction bases beyond the gene matches: 8. The germline V gene supplies CDR1 SGDLS and CDR2 YYNGEE. Taken from cysteine to phenylalanine, the CDR3 has 16 residues. Here the CDR3 DNA is all that survives: 48 bases in frame from base 1. Libraries were prepared through 5' RACE. The instrument given in TCRdb is Illumina HiSeq 2500. A second PCR of roughly 7 to 12 cycles was run with a J-beta primer mix and a sample-barcoded 5' primer. A template-switch 5' adaptor carrying 12 random nucleotides introduced a unique molecular identifier onto each TCR beta cDNA molecule. Each sample yielded at least 2.5 million CDR3-containing paired-end reads. First-strand cDNA was synthesized from all RNA with the Mint cDNA synthesis kit, primed by a TRBC-specific oligonucleotide. After uracil-DNA glycosylase treatment, a first 18-cycle PCR used universal primers M1SS and BC2_uni_R on all cDNA. In the source study's methods: Each sample was normalized by randomly selecting 1 million high-quality reads, each carrying a distinct molecular identifier. Reads sharing molecular identifiers were discarded rather than binned into consensus sequences. CDR3 identification, clonotype clustering and error correction used MiTCR with a Q25 quality threshold and the strictest error-elimination algorithm. A nonparametric unseen species model with Euler transformation was used to estimate lower-bound total TCR beta diversity. Starting from the raw public reads, TCRdb applied fastp trimming at Q25, assembled clones with MiXCR and retained in-frame beta chains. Rows merge per CDR3 protein into single entries with the most common DNA and genes. The V and J calls and clone size are TCRdb's, not the authors'. The sample profile shows around 1,000,000 distinct CDR3 sequences; roughly two fifths of them were found once. Under 15% of the sample rests with the top ten.

The 39 donors, aged roughly 6 to 95 years, were systemically healthy Caucasian individuals from Russia. Each donor gave ten milliliters of peripheral blood, collected into EDTA-treated Vacutainer tubes. Ficoll-Paque density-gradient centrifugation was used to isolate PBMCs, with at least 7 million obtained per sample. Total RNA was extracted from PBMCs with Trizol reagent, with at least 6 micrograms obtained per sample. The percentages of naive CD45RAhigh/CD27high T cells were determined by flow cytometry on a PBMC aliquot from every donor. These data belong to a study of blood T cells in healthy people across ages (dated by TCRdb to the mid-2010s). The study in broad terms: In model experiments, template switching captured about one uniquely barcoded TCR beta cDNA molecule for every two T cells. To track age-related changes in TCR beta repertoire diversity, the study relied on deep sequencing normalized with unique cDNA molecular identifiers. The donors were split into four age groups: young (average 16 years), middle-aged (about 40), aged (more than 60) and long-lived (approximately 80). Donors of different ages were randomly distributed across sequencing lanes to avoid experimental bias. Two additional independent replicas of 1 million unique cDNA reads from the same blood draw were analyzed for two donors (one aged 18 to 30 and one aged 80 or older).

Overall results and qualifications from the work: As age increased, observed TCR beta diversity per million T cells dropped in a roughly linear way, and a significant reduction was already evident by age about 36. Compared with the aged group, more naive CD4+ T cells, fewer expanded clones and increased TCR diversity were shown by the long-lived group, suggesting age selection. Donor CMV infection status was unknown, potentially confounding age-related changes in expanded clonotypes. A strong correlation was found between observed TCR beta diversity and the percentage of naive T cells measured by flow cytometry. Estimates of total diversity from one million sequenced T cells were regarded as lower bounds and underestimates. Because profiling used bulk unsorted PBMCs, naive and antigen-experienced compartments could not be compared conclusively.

Sequenced input: blood. The receptor comes from a man between 18 and 35 years old in good health. Recombination joined TRBV9 with TRBJ2-2; 8 central bases correspond to TRBD2. The DNA sequence reads TGTGCCAGCAGCGTAAAGAACCGGGGGGGTTCCGGGGAGCTGTTTTTT. This codes for CASSVKNRGGSGELFF.